This record looks at one T cell receptor (beta chain) sequence and its context. Germline V gene data show CDR1 as MDHEN and CDR2 as SYDVKM. This CDR3 has 14 residues. Trimming removed 6 bases at V and 1 base at J, with 10 bases between. This specimen belongs to a study of T-cell memory formation after mild COVID-19. TCRdb independently ran MiXCR on the 5' RACE reads; one entry per CDR3 protein. The sample yields 300,000 to 350,000 distinct CDR3 sequences, approximately 13% seen once. The chain joins TRBV28 to TRBJ2-1; D perhaps matches TRBD2 (7 bases). This clonotype was sampled from a man younger than 35 who had mild COVID-19 (a few samples of this study predate the infection). Cell type and time point are not known. Material for sequencing was PBMCs or a T cell subset sorted from them (not recorded which). The DNA of the CDR3 is TGTGCCAGCAGGGGGGGGCCGTCCTACAATGAGCAGTTCTTC. Translated, it gives CASRGGPSYNEQFF. Together with reference TRBV28 and TRBJ2-1, the CDR3 gives the full variable domain: DVKVTQSSRYLVKRTGEKVFLECVQDMDHENMFWYRQDPGLGLRLIYFSYDVKMKEKGDIPEGYSVSREKKERFSLILESASTNQTSMYLCASRGGPSYNEQFFGPGTRLTVL.